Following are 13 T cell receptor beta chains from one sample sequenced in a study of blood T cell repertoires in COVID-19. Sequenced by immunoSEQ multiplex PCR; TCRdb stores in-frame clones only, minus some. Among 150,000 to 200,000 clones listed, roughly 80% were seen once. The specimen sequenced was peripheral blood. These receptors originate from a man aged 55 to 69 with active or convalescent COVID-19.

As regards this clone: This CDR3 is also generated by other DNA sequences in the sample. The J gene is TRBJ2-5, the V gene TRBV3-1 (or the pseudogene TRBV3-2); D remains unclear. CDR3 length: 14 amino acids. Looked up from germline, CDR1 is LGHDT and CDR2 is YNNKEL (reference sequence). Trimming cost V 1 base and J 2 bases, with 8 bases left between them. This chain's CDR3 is CASSQGHLQETQYF. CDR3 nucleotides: TGTGCCAGCAGCCAAGGACACCTTCAAGAGACCCAGTACTTC.

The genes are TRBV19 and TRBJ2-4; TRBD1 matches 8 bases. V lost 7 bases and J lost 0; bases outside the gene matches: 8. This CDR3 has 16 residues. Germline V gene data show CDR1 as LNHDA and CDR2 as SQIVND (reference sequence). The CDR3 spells CASTDTGGLAKNIQYF. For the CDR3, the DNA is TGTGCCAGTACCGACACAGGGGGATTAGCCAAAAACATTCAGTACTTC.

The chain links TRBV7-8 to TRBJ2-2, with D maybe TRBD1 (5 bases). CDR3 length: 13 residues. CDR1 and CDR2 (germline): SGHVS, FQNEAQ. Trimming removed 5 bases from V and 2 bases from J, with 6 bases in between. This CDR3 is CASSGANTGELFF. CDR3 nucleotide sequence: TGTGCCAGCAGCGGGGCTAACACCGGGGAGCTGTTTTTT.

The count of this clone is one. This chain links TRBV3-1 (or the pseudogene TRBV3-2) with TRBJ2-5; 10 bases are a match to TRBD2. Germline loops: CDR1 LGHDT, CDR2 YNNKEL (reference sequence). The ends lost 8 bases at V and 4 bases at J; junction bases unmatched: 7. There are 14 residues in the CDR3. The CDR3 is CASSSSGSGETQYF. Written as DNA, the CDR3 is TGTGCCAGCTCTTCTAGCGGGAGCGGAGAGACCCAGTACTTC.

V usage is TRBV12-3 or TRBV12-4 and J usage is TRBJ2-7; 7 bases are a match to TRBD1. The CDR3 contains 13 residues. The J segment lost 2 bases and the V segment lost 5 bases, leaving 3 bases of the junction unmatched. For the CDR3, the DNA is TGTGCCAGCAGTCCAGGGGGAGCCTACGAGCAGTACTTC. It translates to CASSPGGAYEQYF.

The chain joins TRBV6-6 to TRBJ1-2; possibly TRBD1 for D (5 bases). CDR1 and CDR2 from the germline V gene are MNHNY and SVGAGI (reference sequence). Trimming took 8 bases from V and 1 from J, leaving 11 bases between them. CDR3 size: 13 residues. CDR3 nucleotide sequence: TGTGCCAGCTCCCGGGGGAATAACTATGGCTACACCTTC. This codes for CASSRGNNYGYTF.

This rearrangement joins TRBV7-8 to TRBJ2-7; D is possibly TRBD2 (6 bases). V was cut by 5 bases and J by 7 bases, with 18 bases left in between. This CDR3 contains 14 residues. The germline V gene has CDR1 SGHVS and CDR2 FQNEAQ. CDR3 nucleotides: TGTGCCAGCAGCCCCTCGCGCCCCGGGGGAGAGCAGTACTTC. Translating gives CASSPSRPGGEQYF.

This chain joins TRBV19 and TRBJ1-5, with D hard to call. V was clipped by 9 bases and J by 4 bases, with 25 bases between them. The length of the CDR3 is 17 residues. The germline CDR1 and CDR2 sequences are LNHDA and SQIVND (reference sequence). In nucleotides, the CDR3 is TGTGCCAGCTCCCAGGCGTTGGTATCCCTTATTAATCAGCCCCAGCATTTT. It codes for CASSQALVSLINQPQHF.

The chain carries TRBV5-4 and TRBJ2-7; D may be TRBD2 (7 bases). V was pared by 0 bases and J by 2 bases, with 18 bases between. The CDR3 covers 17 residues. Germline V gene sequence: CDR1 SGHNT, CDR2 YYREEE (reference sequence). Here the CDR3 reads CASSLAGLAAGAYEQYF. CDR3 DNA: TGTGCCAGCAGCTTGGCCGGCCTAGCGGCAGGGGCCTACGAGCAGTACTTC.

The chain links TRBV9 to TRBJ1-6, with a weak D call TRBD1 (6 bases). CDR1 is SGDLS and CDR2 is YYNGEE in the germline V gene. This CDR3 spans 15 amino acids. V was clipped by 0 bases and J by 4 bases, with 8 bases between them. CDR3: CASSVETGYNSPLHF. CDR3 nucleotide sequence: TGTGCCAGCAGCGTAGAGACAGGTTATAATTCACCCCTCCACTTT. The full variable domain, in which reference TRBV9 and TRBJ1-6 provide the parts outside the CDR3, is DSGVTQTPKHLITATGQRVTLRCSPRSGDLSVYWYQQSLDQGLQFLIQYYNGEERAKGNILERFSAQQFPDLHSELNLSSLELGDSALYFCASSVETGYNSPLHFGNGTRLTVT.

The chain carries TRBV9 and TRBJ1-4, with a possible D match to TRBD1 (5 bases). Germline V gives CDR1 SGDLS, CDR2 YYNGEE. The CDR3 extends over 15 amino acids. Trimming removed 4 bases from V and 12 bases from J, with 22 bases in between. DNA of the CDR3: TGTGCCAGCAGCCCAGGGTCCTCTAGGGTTGTTGAACTGTTTTTT. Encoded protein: CASSPGSSRVVELFF.

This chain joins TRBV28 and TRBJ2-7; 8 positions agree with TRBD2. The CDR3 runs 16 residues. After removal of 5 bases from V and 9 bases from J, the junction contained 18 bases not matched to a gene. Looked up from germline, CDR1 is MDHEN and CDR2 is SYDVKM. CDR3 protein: CASSTRLGGRSNGQYF. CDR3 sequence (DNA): TGTGCCAGCAGTACCCGCTTGGGCGGGAGGTCAAACGGGCAGTACTTC.

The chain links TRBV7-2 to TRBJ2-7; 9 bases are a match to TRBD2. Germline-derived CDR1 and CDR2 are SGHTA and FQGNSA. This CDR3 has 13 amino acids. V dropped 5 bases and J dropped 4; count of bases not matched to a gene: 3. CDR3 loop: CASSGLALYEQYF. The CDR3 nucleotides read TGTGCCAGCAGCGGACTAGCGCTTTACGAGCAGTACTTC. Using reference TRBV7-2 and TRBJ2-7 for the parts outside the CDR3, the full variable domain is GAGVSQSPSNKVTEKGKDVELRCDPISGHTALYWYRQSLGQGLEFLIYFQGNSAPDKSGLPSDRFSAERTGGSVSTLTIQRTQQEDSAVYLCASSGLALYEQYFGPGTRLTVT.